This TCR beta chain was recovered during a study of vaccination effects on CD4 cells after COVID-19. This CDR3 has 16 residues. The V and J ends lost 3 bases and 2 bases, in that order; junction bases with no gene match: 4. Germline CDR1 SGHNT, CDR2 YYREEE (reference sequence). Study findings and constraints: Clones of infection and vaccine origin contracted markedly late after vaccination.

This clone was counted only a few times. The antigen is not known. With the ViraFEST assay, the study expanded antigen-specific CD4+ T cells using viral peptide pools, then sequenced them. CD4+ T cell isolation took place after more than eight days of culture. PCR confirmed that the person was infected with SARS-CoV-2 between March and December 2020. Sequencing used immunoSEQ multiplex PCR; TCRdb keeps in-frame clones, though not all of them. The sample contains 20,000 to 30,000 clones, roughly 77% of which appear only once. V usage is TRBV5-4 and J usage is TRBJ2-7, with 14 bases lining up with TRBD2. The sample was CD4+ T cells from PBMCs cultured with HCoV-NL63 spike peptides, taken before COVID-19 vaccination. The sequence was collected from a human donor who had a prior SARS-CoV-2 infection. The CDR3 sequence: CASSSMTSGRAYEQYF. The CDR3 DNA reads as TGTGCCAGCAGCTCCATGACTAGCGGGAGGGCCTACGAGCAGTACTTC.